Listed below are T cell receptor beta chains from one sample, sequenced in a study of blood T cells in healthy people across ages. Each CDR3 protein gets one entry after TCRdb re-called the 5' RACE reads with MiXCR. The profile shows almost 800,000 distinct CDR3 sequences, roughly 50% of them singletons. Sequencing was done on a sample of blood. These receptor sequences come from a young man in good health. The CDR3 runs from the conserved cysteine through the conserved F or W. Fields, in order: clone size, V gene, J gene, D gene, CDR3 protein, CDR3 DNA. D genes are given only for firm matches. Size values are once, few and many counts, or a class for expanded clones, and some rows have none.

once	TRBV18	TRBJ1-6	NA	CASSPGTPSSYNSPLHF	TGTGCCAGCTCACCAGGGACTCCTAGCTCCTATAATTCACCCCTCCACTTT
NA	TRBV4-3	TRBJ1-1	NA	CASSQDPGYEAFF	TGCGCCAGCAGCCAAGATCCCGGGTATGAAGCTTTCTTT
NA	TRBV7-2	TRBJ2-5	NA	CASSLEGSEGTQYF	TGTGCCAGCAGCTTAGAGGGGTCGGAGGGGACCCAGTACTTC
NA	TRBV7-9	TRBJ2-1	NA	CANSLRADGEQFF	TGTGCCAACAGCCTTCGGGCTGACGGTGAGCAGTTCTTC
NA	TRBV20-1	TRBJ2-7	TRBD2	CSASSSGGRNEQYF	TGCAGTGCTAGTAGCAGCGGGGGGAGGAACGAGCAGTACTTC
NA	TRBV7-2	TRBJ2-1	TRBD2	CASKRGAGGYNEQFF	TGTGCCAGCAAAAGAGGAGCGGGGGGTTACAATGAGCAGTTCTTC
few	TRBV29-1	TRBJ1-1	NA	CSAGTPGTEAFF	TGCAGCGCCGGGACACCGGGCACTGAAGCTTTCTTT
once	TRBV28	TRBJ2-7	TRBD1	CASSSPRGQGTLYEQYF	TGTGCCAGCAGTTCCCCCCGTGGACAGGGGACTCTCTACGAGCAGTACTTC
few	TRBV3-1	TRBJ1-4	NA	CASKSANNEKLFF	TGTGCCAGCAAATCAGCAAATAATGAAAAACTGTTTTTT
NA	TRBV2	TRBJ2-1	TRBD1	CASGLNRDRGLNEQFF	TGTGCCAGCGGATTAAATCGGGACAGGGGGCTGAATGAGCAGTTCTTC
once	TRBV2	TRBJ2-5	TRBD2	CASSQRGESYNEQYF	TGTGCCAGCAGCCAACGGGGGGAGTCCTACAATGAGCAGTACTTC